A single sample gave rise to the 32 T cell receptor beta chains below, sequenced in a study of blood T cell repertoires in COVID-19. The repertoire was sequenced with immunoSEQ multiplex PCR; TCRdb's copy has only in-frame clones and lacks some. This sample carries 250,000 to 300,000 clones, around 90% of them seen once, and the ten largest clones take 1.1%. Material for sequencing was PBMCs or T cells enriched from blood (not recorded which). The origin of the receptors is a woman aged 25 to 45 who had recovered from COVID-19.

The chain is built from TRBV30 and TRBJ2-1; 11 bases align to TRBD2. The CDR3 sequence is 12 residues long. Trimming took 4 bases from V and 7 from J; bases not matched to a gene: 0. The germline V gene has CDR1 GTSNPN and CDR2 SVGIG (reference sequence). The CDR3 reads CAWTSGRNEQFF. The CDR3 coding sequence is TGTGCCTGGACTAGCGGGAGGAATGAGCAGTTCTTC.

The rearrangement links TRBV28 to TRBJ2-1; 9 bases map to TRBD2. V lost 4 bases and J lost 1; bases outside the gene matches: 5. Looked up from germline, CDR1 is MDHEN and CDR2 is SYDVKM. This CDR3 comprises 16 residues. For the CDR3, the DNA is TGTGCCAGCAGTTCGACGGGACTAGCATCCTACAATGAGCAGTTCTTC. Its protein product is CASSSTGLASYNEQFF.

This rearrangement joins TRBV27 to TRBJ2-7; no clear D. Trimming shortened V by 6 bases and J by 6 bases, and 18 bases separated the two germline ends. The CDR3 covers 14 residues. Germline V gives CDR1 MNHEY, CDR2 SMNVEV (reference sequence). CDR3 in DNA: TGTGCCAGCAGAGGATGGTCTTACGTAGCCGAGCAGTACTTC. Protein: CASRGWSYVAEQYF.

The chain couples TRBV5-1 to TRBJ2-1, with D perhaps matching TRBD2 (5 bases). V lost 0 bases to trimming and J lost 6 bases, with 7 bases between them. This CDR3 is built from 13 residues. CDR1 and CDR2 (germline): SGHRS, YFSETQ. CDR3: CASSLGGPNEQFF. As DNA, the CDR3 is TGCGCCAGCAGCTTGGGAGGGCCCAATGAGCAGTTCTTC. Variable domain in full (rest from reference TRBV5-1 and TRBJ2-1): KAGVTQTPRYLIKTRGQQVTLSCSPISGHRSVSWYQQTPGQGLQFLFEYFSETQRNKGNFPGRFSGRQFSNSRSEMNVSTLELGDSALYLCASSLGGPNEQFFGPGTRLTVL.

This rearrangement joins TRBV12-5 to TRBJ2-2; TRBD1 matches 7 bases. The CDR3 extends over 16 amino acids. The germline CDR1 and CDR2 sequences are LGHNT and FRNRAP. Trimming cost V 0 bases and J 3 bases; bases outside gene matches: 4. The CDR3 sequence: CASGLVGTDYTGELFF. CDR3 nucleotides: TGTGCTAGTGGTTTGGTGGGGACAGACTACACCGGGGAGCTGTTTTTT.

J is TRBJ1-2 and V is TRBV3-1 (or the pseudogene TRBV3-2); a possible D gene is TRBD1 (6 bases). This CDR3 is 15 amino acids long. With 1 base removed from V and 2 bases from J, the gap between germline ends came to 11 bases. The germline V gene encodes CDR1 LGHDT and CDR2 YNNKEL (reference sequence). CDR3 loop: CASSQGPGQNYGYTF. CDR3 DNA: TGTGCCAGCAGCCAAGGGCCCGGACAGAACTATGGCTACACCTTC.

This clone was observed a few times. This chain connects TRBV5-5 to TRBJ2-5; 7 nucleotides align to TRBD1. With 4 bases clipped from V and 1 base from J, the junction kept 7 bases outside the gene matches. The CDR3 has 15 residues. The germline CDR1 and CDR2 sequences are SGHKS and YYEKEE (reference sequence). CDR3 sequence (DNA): TGTGCCAGCAGCCCTCCCGGGACAGCCCAAGAGACCCAGTACTTC. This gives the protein CASSPPGTAQETQYF.

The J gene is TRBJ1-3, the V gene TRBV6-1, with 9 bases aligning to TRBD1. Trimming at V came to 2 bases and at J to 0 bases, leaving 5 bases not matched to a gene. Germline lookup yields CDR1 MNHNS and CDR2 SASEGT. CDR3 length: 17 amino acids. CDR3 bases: TGTGCCAGCAGTGAACGTGGGACAGGGAGCTCTGGAAACACCATATATTTT. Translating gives CASSERGTGSSGNTIYF.

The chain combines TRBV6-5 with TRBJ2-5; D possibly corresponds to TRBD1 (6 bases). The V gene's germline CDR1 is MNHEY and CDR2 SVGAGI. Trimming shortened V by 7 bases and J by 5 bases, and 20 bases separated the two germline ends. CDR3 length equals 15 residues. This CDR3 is CASIPAIGGGETQYF. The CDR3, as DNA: TGTGCCAGCATCCCGGCCATAGGGGGTGGGGAGACCCAGTACTTC.

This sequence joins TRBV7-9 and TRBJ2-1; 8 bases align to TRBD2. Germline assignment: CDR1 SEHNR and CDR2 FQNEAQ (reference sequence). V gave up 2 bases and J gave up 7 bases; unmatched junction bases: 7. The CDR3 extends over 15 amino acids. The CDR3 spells CASSLTLGGRNEQFF. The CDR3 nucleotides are TGTGCCAGCAGCTTAACTCTTGGCGGGAGGAATGAGCAGTTCTTC.

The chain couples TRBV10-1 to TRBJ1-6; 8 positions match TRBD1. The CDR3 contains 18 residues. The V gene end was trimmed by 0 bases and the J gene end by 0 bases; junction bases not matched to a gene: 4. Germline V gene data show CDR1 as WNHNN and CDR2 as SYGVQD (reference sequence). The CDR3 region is CASSESFRGHSYNSPLHF. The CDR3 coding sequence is TGCGCCAGCAGTGAGTCTTTCAGGGGGCACTCCTATAATTCACCCCTCCACTTT.

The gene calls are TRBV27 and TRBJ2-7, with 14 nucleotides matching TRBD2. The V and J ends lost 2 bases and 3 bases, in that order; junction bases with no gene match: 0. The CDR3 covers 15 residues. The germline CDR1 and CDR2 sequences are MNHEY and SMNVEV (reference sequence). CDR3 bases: TGTGCCAGCAGTTTAGGGACTAGCGGGGGCTACGAGCAGTACTTC. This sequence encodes CASSLGTSGGYEQYF.

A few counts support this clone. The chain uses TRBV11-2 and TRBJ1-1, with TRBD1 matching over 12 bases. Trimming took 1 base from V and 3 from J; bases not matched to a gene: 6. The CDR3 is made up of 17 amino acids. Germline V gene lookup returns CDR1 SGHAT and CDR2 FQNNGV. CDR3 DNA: TGTGCCAGCAGCTTAGGCGGGACAGGGGGCATTTACACTGAAGCTTTCTTT. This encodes CASSLGGTGGIYTEAFF.

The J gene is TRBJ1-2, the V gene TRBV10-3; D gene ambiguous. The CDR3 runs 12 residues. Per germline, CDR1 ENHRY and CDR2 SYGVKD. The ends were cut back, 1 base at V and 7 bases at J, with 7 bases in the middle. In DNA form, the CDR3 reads TGTGCCATCAGTGAGTTAAGAGGTGGCTACACCTTC. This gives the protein CAISELRGGYTF.

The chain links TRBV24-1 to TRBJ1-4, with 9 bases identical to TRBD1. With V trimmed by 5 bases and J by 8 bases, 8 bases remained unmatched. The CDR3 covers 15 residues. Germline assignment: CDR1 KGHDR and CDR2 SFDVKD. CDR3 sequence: CATSAPGTGQEKLFF. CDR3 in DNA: TGTGCCACCAGTGCCCCCGGGACAGGGCAGGAAAAACTGTTTTTT.

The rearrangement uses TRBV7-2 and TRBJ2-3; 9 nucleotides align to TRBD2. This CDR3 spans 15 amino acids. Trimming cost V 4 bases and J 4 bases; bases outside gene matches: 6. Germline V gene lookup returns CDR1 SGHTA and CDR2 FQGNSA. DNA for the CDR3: TGTGCCAGCAGCTCTAGGACTAGCGAGCCAGATACGCAGTATTTT. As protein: CASSSRTSEPDTQYF.

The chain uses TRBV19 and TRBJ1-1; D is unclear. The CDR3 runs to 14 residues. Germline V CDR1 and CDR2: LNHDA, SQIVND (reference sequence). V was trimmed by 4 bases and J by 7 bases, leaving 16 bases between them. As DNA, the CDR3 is TGTGCCAGTAGTACCCCGGGGAGGCCCATTGAAGCTTTCTTT. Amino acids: CASSTPGRPIEAFF.

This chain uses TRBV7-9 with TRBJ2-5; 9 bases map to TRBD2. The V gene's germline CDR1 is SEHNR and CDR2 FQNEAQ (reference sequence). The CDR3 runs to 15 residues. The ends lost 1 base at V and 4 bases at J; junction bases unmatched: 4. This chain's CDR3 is CASSLGAGGGETQYF. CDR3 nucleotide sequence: TGTGCCAGCAGCTTAGGGGCGGGAGGGGGAGAGACCCAGTACTTC.

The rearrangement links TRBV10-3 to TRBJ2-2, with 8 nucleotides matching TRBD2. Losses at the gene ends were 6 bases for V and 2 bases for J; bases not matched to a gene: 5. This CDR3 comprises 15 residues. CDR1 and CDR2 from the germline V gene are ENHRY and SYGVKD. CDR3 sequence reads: CAIRMVAGNTGELFF. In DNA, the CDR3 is TGTGCCATCAGGATGGTAGCGGGAAACACCGGGGAGCTGTTTTTT.

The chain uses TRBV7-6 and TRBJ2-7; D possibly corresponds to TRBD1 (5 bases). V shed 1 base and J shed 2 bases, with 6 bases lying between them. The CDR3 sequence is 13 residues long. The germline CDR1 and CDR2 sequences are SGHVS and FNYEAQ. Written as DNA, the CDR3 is TGTGCCAGCAGCTTAGAGGACACCTACGAGCAGTACTTC. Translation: CASSLEDTYEQYF.

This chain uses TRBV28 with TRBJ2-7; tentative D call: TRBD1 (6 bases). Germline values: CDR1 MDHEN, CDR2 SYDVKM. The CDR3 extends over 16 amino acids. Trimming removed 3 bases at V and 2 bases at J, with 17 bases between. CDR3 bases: TGTGCCAGCAGTTTGGCAAAGACAGGAAAGCCCTACGAGCAGTACTTC. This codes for CASSLAKTGKPYEQYF. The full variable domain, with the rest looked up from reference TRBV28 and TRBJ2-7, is DVKVTQSSRYLVKRTGEKVFLECVQDMDHENMFWYRQDPGLGLRLIYFSYDVKMKEKGDIPEGYSVSREKKERFSLILESASTNQTSMYLCASSLAKTGKPYEQYFGPGTRLTVT.

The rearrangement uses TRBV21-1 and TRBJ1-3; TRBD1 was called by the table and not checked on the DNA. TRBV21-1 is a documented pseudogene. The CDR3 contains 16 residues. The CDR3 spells CASSAQGLCPGNTIYF. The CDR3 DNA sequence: TGTGCCAGCAGCGCACAGGGGCTCTGCCCCGGAAACACCATATATTTT.

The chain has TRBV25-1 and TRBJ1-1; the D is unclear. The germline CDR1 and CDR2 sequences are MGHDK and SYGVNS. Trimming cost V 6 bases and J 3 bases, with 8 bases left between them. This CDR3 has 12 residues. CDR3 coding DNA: TGTGCCAGCAGGGGCCAGTACACTGAAGCTTTCTTT. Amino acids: CASRGQYTEAFF. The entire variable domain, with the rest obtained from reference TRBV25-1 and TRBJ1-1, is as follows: EADIYQTPRYLVIGTGKKITLECSQTMGHDKMYWYQQDPGMELHLIHYSYGVNSTEKGDLSSESTVSRIRTEHFPLTLESARPSHTSQYLCASRGQYTEAFFGQGTRLTVV.

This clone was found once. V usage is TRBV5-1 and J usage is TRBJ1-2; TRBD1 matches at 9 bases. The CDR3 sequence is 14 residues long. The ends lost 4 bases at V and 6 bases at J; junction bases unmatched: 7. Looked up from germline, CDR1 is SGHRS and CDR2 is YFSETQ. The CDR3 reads CASSPGQGGDGYTF. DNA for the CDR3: TGCGCCAGCAGCCCGGGACAGGGAGGGGATGGCTACACCTTC.

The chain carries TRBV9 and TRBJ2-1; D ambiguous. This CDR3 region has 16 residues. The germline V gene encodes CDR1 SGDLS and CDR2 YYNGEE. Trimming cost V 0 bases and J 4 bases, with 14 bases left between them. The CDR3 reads CASSVGGPKRYNEQFF. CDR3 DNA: TGTGCCAGCAGCGTAGGAGGCCCCAAAAGGTACAATGAGCAGTTCTTC.

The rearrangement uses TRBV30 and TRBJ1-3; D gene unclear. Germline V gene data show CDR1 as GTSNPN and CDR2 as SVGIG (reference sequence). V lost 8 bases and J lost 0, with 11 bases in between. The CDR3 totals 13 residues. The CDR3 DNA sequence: TGTGCCCGGGCGGGATTCTCTGGAAACACCATATATTTT. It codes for CARAGFSGNTIYF.

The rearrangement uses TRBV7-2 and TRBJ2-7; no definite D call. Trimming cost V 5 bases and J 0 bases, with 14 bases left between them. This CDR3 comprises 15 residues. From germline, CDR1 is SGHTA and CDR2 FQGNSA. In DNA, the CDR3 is TGTGCCAGCAGCCGTAGCAGCCTTACCTCCTACGAGCAGTACTTC. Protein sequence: CASSRSSLTSYEQYF.

This chain's CDR3 is CASSLFRDRGQADHSPLHF. CDR3 in DNA: TGTGCCAGCAGCTTGTTCCGGGACAGGGGGCAAGCCGACCATTCACCCCTCCACTTT. The V and J genes are TRBV7-9 and TRBJ1-6; 12 bases are shared with TRBD1. V lost 3 bases, J lost 8 bases, and 14 bases stayed unmatched. The CDR3 runs to 19 residues. Germline CDR1 and CDR2: SEHNR and FQNEAQ (reference sequence).

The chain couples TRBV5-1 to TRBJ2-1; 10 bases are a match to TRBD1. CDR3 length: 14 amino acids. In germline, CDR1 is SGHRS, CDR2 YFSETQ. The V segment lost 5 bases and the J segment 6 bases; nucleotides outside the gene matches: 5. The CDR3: CASSSGTGVNEQFF. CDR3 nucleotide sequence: TGCGCCAGCAGTTCCGGGACAGGGGTCAATGAGCAGTTCTTC.

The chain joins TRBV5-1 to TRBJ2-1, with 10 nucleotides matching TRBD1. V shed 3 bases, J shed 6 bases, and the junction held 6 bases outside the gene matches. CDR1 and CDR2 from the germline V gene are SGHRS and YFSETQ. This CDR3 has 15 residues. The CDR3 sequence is CASSSRQGAGNEQFF. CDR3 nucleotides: TGCGCCAGCAGCTCACGACAGGGGGCGGGCAATGAGCAGTTCTTC.

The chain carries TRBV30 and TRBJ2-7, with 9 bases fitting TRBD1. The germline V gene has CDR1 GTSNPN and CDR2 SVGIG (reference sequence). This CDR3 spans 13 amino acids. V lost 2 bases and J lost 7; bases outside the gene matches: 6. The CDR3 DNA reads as TGTGCCTGGAGTCATGGGACAGGGCGAGAGCAGTACTTC. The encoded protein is CAWSHGTGREQYF.

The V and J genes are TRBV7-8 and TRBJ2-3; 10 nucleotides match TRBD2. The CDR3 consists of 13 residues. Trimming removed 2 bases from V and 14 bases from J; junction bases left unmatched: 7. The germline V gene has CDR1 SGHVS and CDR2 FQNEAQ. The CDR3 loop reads CASSLKTSGIWYF. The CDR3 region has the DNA TGTGCCAGCAGCTTAAAAACTAGCGGGATATGGTATTTT.